These 3 T cell receptor beta chains originate from one sample sequenced in a study of control samples from healthy donors and cancer patients (dated by TCRdb to about 2020). To prepare the library, the immunoSEQ multiplex PCR assay was applied. Imported from immuneACCESS, the table was reduced by TCRdb to in-frame sequences with V and J called. These copies leave out some clones; in studies compared against another copy, an unresolved V gene accounts for under half, and the cause of the remainder is not known. This sample comprises fewer than 500,000 clones, 80% to 95% of them detected only once. Clones ranked in the top ten supply around 6.4% of the sample. The material sequenced was PBMCs. The receptors come from a man between 35 and 55 years old with head and neck cancer.

The chain carries TRBV9 and TRBJ2-3; 7 nucleotides match TRBD2. The CDR3 extends over 14 amino acids. J lost 4 bases, V lost 1 base, and 3 bases had no gene match. Germline V gene lookup returns CDR1 SGDLS and CDR2 YYNGEE. This CDR3 is CASSVRAGADTQYF. For the CDR3, the DNA is TGTGCCAGCAGCGTAAGGGCGGGAGCAGATACGCAGTATTTT.

This chain joins TRBV13 and TRBJ2-2; 8 bases fit TRBD2. Per germline, CDR1 PRHDT and CDR2 FYEKMQ (reference sequence). J was trimmed by 6 bases and V by 0 bases; bases with no gene match: 9. This CDR3 contains 17 residues. CDR3 nucleotides: TGTGCCAGCAGCTTAGGGATGGCGGGGGGACTCTCCGGGGAGCTGTTTTTT. Translation gives CASSLGMAGGLSGELFF. The entire variable domain, with the rest obtained from reference TRBV13 and TRBJ2-2, is as follows: AAGVIQSPRHLIKEKRETATLKCYPIPRHDTVYWYQQGPGQDPQFLISFYEKMQSDKGSIPDRFSAQQFSDYHSELNMSSLELGDSALYFCASSLGMAGGLSGELFFGEGSRLTVL.

The gene calls are TRBV29-1 and TRBJ2-5; possible D gene TRBD1, 6 bases. Germline values: CDR1 SQVTM, CDR2 ANQGSEA. V lost 1 base, J lost 1 base, and 7 bases lay in between. CDR3 length: 13 residues. CDR3 nucleotides: TGCAGCGTTGAAGTGGGGGCCCAAGAGACCCAGTACTTC. It yields the protein CSVEVGAQETQYF.